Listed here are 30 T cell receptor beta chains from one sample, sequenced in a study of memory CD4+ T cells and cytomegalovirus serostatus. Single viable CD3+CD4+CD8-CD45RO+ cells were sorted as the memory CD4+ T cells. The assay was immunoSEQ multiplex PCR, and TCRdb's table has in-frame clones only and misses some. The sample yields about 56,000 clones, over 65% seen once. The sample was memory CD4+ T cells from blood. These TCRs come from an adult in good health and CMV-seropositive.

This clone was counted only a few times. The CDR3: CAWSEGLGRTEAFF. DNA for the CDR3: TGTGCCTGGAGTGAGGGCCTCGGAAGGACTGAAGCTTTCTTT. The chain carries TRBV30 and TRBJ1-1; D call uncertain. Trimming pared 1 base from V and 5 bases from J, leaving 14 bases between. The CDR3 contains 14 residues. Germline CDR1 and CDR2: GTSNPN and SVGIG (reference sequence).

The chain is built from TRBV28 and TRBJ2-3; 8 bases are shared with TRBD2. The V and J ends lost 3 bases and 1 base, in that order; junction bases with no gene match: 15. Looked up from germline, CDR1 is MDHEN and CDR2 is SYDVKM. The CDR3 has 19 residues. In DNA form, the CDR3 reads TGTGCCAGCAGTTTCGGTCGCCTAGCGGGTGATCGGGGCACAGATACGCAGTATTTT. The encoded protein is CASSFGRLAGDRGTDTQYF. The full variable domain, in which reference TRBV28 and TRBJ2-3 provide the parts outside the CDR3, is DVKVTQSSRYLVKRTGEKVFLECVQDMDHENMFWYRQDPGLGLRLIYFSYDVKMKEKGDIPEGYSVSREKKERFSLILESASTNQTSMYLCASSFGRLAGDRGTDTQYFGPGTRLTVL.

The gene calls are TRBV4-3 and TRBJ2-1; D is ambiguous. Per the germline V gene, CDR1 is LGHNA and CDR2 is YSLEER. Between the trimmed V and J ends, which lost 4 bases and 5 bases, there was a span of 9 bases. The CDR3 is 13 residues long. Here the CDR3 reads CASSRAANNEQFF. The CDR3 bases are TGCGCCAGCAGCCGAGCTGCGAACAATGAGCAGTTCTTC.

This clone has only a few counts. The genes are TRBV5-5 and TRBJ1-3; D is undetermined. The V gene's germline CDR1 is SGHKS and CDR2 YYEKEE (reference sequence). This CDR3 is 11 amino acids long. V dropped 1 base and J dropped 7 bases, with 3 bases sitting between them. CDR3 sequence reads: CASSLMNTIYF. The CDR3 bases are TGTGCCAGCAGCTTGATGAACACCATATATTTT.

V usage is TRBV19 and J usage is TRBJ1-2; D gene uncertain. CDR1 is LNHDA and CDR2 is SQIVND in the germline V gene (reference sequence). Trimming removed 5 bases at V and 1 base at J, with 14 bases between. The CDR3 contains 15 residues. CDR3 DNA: TGTGCCAGTAGTCCCCAGCTGTCGAATAACTATGGCTACACCTTC. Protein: CASSPQLSNNYGYTF.

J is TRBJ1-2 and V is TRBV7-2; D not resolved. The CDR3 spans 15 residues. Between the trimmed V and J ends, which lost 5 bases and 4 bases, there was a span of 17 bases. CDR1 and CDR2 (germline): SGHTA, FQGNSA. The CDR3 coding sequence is TGTGCCAGCAGCGAACAAGGGAGGATGGGCTATGGCTACACCTTC. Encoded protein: CASSEQGRMGYGYTF. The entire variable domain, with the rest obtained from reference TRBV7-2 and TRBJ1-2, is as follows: GAGVSQSPSNKVTEKGKDVELRCDPISGHTALYWYRQSLGQGLEFLIYFQGNSAPDKSGLPSDRFSAERTGGSVSTLTIQRTQQEDSAVYLCASSEQGRMGYGYTFGSGTRLTVV.

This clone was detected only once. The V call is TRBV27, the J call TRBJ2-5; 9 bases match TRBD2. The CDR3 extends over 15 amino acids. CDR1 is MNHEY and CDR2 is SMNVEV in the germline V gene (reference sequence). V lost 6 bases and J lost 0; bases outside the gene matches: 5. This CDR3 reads CASRVASGNQETQYF. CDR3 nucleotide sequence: TGTGCCAGCAGGGTCGCTAGCGGGAACCAAGAGACCCAGTACTTC.

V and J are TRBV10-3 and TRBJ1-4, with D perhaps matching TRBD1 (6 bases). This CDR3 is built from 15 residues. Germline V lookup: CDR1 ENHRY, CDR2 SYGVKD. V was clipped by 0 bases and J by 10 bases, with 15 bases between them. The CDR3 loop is CAISESGTKGPKLFF. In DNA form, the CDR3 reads TGTGCCATCAGTGAGTCTGGGACAAAGGGCCCAAAACTGTTTTTT.

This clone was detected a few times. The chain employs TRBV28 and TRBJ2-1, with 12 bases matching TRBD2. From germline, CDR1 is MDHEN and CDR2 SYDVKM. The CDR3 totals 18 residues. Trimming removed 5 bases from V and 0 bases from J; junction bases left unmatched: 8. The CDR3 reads CASSGTTSGSLSYNEQFF. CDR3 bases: TGTGCCAGCAGTGGAACGACTAGCGGGAGCCTCTCCTACAATGAGCAGTTCTTC.

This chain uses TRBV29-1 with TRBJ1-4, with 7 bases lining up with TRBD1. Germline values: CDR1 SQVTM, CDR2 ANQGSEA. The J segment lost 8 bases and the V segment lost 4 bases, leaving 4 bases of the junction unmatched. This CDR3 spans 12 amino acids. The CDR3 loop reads CSVGQGGEKLFF. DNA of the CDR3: TGCAGCGTTGGACAGGGAGGGGAAAAACTGTTTTTT.

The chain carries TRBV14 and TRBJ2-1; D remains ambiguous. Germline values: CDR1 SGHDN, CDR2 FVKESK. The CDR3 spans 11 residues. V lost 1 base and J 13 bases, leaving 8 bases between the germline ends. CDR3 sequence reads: CASSQGGPQFF. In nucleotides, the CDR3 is TGTGCCAGCAGCCAAGGTGGGCCTCAGTTCTTC.

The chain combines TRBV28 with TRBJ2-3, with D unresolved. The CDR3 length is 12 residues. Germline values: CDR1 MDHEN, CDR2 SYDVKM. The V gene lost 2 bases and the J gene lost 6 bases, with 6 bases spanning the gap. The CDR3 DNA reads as TGTGCCAGCAGTTTAGTTCTCGATACGCAGTATTTT. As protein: CASSLVLDTQYF.

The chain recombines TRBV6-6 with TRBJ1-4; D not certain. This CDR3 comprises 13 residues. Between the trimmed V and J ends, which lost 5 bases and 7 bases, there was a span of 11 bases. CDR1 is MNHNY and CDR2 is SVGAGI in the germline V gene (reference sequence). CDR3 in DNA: TGTGCCAGCAGTCCACCTCCGGGTGAAAAACTGTTTTTT. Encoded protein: CASSPPPGEKLFF.

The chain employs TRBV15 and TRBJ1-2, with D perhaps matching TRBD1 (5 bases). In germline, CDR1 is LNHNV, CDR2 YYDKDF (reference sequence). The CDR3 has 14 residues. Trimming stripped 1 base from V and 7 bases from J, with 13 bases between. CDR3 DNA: TGTGCCACCAGCAGAGCCAGCAGGGACCGTGGCTACACCTTC. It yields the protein CATSRASRDRGYTF. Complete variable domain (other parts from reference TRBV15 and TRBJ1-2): DAMVIQNPRYQVTQFGKPVTLSCSQTLNHNVMYWYQQKSSQAPKLLFHYYDKDFNNEADTPDNFQSRRPNTSFCFLDIRSPGLGDTAMYLCATSRASRDRGYTFGSGTRLTVV.

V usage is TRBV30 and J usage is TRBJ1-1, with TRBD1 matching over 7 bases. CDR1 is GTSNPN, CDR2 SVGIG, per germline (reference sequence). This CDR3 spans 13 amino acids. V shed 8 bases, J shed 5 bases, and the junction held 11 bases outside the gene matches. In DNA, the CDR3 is TGTGCCGGCCAGACAGGGAGAGCAACTGAAGCTTTCTTT. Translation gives CAGQTGRATEAFF.

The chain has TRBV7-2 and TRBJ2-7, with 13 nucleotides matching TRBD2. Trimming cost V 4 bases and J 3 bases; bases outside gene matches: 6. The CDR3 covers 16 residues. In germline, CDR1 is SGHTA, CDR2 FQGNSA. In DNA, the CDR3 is TGTGCCAGCAGCTATGGACTAGCGGGAGTCGGCTACGAGCAGTACTTC. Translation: CASSYGLAGVGYEQYF.

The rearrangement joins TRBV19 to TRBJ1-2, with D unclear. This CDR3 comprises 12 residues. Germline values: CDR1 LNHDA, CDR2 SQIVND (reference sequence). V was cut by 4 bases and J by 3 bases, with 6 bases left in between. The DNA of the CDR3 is TGTGCCAGTAGTAACCGGGACTATGGCTACACCTTC. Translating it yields CASSNRDYGYTF.

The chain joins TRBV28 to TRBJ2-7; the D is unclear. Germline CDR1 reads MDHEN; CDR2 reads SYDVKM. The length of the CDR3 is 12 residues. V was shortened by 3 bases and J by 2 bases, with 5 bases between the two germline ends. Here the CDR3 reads CASSFSTYEQYF. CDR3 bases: TGTGCCAGCAGTTTCAGTACCTACGAGCAGTACTTC.

The CDR3, as DNA: TGTGCCAGTAGTATCCCAGGGGCCGGGGAGCTGTTTTTT. It encodes CASSIPGAGELFF. The chain combines TRBV19 with TRBJ2-2; D might be TRBD1 (6 bases). The CDR3 has 13 residues. V was clipped by 3 bases and J by 6 bases, with 8 bases between them. In germline, CDR1 is LNHDA, CDR2 SQIVND (reference sequence).

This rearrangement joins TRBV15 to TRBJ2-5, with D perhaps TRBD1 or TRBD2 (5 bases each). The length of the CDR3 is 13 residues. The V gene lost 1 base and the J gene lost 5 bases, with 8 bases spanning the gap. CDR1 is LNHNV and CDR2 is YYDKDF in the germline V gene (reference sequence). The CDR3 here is CATSRGGSETQYF. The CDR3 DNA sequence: TGTGCCACCAGCAGAGGGGGGAGCGAGACCCAGTACTTC.

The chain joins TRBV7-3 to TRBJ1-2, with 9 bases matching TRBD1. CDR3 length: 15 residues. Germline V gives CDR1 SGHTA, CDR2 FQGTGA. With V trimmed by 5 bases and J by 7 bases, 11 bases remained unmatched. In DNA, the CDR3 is TGTGCCAGCAGCCCAGGCCCGGACAGGGGCTCTGGCTACACCTTC. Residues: CASSPGPDRGSGYTF.

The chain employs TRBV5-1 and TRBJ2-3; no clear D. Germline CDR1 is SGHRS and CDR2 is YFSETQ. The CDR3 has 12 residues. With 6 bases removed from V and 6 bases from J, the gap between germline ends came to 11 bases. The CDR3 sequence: CASTPNGDTQYF. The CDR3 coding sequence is TGCGCCAGCACCCCAAATGGGGATACGCAGTATTTT.

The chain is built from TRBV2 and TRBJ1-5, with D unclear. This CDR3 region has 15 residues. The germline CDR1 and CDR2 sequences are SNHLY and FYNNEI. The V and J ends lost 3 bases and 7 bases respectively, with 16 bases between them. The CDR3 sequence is CASSESSSRGQPQHF. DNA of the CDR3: TGTGCCAGCAGTGAGTCGTCCTCCCGAGGGCAGCCCCAGCATTTT.

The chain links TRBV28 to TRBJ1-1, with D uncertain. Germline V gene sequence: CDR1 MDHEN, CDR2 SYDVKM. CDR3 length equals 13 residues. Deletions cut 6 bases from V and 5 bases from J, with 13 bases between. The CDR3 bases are TGTGCCAGCAGCCCTCGGATTTGGACTGAAGCTTTCTTT. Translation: CASSPRIWTEAFF.

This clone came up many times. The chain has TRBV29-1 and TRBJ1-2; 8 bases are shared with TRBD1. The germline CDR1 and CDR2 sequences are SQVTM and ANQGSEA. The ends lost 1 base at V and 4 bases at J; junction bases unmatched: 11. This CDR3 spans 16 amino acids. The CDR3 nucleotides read TGCAGCGTTGAAGGCGCGATCAGGGGGCAGGCCTATGGCTACACCTTC. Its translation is CSVEGAIRGQAYGYTF.

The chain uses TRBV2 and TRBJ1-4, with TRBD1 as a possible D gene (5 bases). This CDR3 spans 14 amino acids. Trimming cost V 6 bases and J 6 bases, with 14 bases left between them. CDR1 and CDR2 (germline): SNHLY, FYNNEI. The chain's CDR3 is CASRPLTGDEKLFF. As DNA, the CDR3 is TGTGCCAGCAGACCCTTGACGGGGGATGAAAAACTGTTTTTT.

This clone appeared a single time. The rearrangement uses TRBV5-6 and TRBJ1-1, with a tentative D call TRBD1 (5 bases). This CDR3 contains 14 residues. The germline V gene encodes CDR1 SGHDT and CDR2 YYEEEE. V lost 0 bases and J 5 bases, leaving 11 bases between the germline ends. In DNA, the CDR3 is TGTGCCAGCAGCTTGGGAAGGAGGGGAACTGAAGCTTTCTTT. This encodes CASSLGRRGTEAFF.

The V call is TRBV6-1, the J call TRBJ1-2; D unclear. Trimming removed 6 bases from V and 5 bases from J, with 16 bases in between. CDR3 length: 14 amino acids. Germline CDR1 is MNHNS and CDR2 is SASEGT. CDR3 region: CASSPKPTGYGYTF. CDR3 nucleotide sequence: TGTGCCAGCAGCCCGAAACCCACGGGGTATGGCTACACCTTC.

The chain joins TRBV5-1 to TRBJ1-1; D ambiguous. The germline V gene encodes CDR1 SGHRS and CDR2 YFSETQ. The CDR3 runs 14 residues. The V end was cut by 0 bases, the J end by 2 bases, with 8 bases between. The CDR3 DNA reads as TGCGCCAGCAGCTTGGAGACAAAAAACACTGAAGCTTTCTTT. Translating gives CASSLETKNTEAFF.

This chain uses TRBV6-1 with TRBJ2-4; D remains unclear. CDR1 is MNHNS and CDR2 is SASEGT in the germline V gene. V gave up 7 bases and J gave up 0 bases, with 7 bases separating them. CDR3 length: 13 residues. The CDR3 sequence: CASTTLAKNIQYF. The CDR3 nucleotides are TGTGCCAGCACGACGCTAGCCAAAAACATTCAGTACTTC.